These 9 T cell receptor beta chains originate from one sample sequenced in a study of cytomegalovirus exposure and HLA in healthy donors (dated by TCRdb to the late 2010s). Libraries were built with the immunoSEQ multiplex PCR assay. For the multiplex PCR, a mixture combining 60 forward primers for TCR Vbeta segments and 13 reverse primers for TCR Jbeta segments was used. The immuneACCESS repertoire file appears here via TCRdb, limited to in-frame rearrangements. These files lack a portion of the clones; in checked studies, under half of the deficit traces to unresolved V genes, and the cause of the others is not known. This sample holds about 76,000 clones; around four fifths were observed only once. The ten largest clones take up approximately 9% of the sample. Sequenced input: PBMCs. These receptor sequences come from a woman aged 40 to 50 in good health and CMV-seropositive.

This rearrangement joins TRBV6-1 to TRBJ1-5; TRBD1 is a possible D gene (5 bases). The CDR3 loop spans 17 amino acids. The germline CDR1 and CDR2 sequences are MNHNS and SASEGT. Deletions cut 3 bases from V and 8 bases from J, with 23 bases between. This CDR3 is CASSDRFRVFGGEPQHF. CDR3 DNA sequence: TGTGCCAGCAGTGATAGATTTAGAGTTTTTGGGGGGGAGCCCCAGCATTTT.

The chain joins TRBV9 to TRBJ2-2; TRBD1 is a possible D gene (5 bases). Germline lookup yields CDR1 SGDLS and CDR2 YYNGEE. The CDR3 runs to 14 residues. Trimming took 0 bases from V and 10 from J, leaving 13 bases between them. In DNA form, the CDR3 reads TGTGCCAGCAGCGTAGATCGCAGGGCAGCGGAGCTGTTTTTT. Amino acids: CASSVDRRAAELFF.

Here the CDR3 reads CASTSDSRAGGYTF. CDR3 nucleotides: TGTGCCAGCACCTCCGACAGCCGCGCGGGAGGCTACACCTTC. The V gene is TRBV28, the J gene TRBJ1-2, with a possible D match to TRBD1 (5 bases). Germline CDR1 is MDHEN and CDR2 is SYDVKM. The CDR3 is made up of 14 amino acids. The V end was cut by 7 bases, the J end by 8 bases, with 20 bases between.

V is TRBV6-5 and J is TRBJ1-5, with 8 bases that match TRBD1. The V and J ends lost 8 bases and 6 bases, in that order; junction bases with no gene match: 6. The germline V gene has CDR1 MNHEY and CDR2 SVGAGI. The CDR3 is 13 residues long. The CDR3 loop is CASSDQGAQPQHF. The CDR3, as DNA: TGTGCCAGCTCCGACCAGGGGGCTCAGCCCCAGCATTTT.

The chain is built from TRBV9 and TRBJ2-1; D unclear. This CDR3 is 16 amino acids long. Germline-derived CDR1 and CDR2 are SGDLS and YYNGEE. Trimming shortened V by 4 bases and J by 0 bases, and 14 bases separated the two germline ends. CDR3 in DNA: TGTGCCAGCAGCAATCCTCTCGAGAGCTCCTACAATGAGCAGTTCTTC. This encodes CASSNPLESSYNEQFF.

V usage is TRBV10-3 and J usage is TRBJ2-7; TRBD1 matches at 7 bases. The ends lost 4 bases at V and 0 bases at J; junction bases unmatched: 6. Per germline, CDR1 ENHRY and CDR2 SYGVKD. The CDR3 length is 15 residues. CDR3: CAISVGTDSSYEQYF. The CDR3, as DNA: TGTGCCATCAGTGTTGGGACAGACAGCTCCTACGAGCAGTACTTC.

The sample holds a few counts of this clone. This likely reflects a read error, since a far larger clone is one base away. Other DNA sequences in this specimen translate into the identical CDR3. The chain employs TRBV7-3 and TRBJ2-5, with D tentatively TRBD1 (5 bases). The CDR3 is 15 amino acids. From germline, CDR1 is SGHTA and CDR2 FQGTGA. Trimming pared 5 bases from V and 5 bases from J, leaving 18 bases between. The CDR3 region has the DNA TGTGCCAGCAGCCCCGAAGACAGCCCCCGGGAGACCCAGTACTTC. It yields the protein CASSPEDSPRETQYF.

The DNA of the CDR3 is TGCAGCGTTGGGACTAGCGGGGGGGCAGATACGCAGTATTTT. Translated: CSVGTSGGADTQYF. The chain links TRBV29-1 to TRBJ2-3, with 15 positions matching TRBD2. Per germline, CDR1 SQVTM and CDR2 ANQGSEA. Trimming cost V 4 bases and J 4 bases; bases outside gene matches: 0. The CDR3 has 14 amino acids.

The chain joins TRBV25-1 to TRBJ2-2; TRBD1 might be the D (6 bases). Germline V gene lookup returns CDR1 MGHDK and CDR2 SYGVNS. Trimming left V 5 bases short and J 0 bases short, with 10 bases between. This CDR3 has 15 residues. DNA for the CDR3: TGTGCCAGCAGTCTTGGACAGCCGAACACCGGGGAGCTGTTTTTT. Its translation: CASSLGQPNTGELFF.